The entry that follows covers one TCR beta chain sequence. These data belong to a study of blood T cell repertoires in COVID-19. Sequenced by immunoSEQ multiplex PCR; TCRdb stores in-frame clones only, minus some. The sample shows 90,000 to 100,000 clones, roughly 80% of them seen only once. CDR1 and CDR2 (germline): LNHDA, SQIVND (reference sequence). V lost 6 bases and J 0 bases, leaving 12 bases between the germline ends. The CDR3 is 15 residues long. The clonotype was recovered from a woman in her fifties or sixties with acute or convalescent COVID-19. Input material: peripheral blood. This chain joins TRBV19 and TRBJ1-5; a possible D gene is TRBD1 (5 bases). The CDR3 region is CASSDRPFSNQPQHF. In DNA form, the CDR3 reads TGTGCCAGTAGCGACAGACCCTTTAGCAATCAGCCCCAGCATTTT.